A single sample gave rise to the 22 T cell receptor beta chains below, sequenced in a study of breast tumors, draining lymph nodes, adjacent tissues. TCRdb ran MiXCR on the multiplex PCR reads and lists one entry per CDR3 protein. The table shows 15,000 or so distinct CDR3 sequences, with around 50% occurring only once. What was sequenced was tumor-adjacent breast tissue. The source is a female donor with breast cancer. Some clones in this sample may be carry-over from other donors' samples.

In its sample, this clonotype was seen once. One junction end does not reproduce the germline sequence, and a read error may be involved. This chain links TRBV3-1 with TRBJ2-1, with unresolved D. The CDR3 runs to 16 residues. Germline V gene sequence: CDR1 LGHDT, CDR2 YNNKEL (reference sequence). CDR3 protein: CPSSRVIGFSYNEQFF. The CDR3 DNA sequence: TGTCCCAGCAGCCGAGTCATAGGGTTCTCCTACAATGAGCAGTTCTTC.

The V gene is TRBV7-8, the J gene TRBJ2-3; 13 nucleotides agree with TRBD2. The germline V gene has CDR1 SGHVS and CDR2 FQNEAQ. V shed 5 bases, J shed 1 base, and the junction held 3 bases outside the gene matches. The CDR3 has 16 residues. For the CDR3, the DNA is TGTGCCAGCAGCCCCGGACTAGCGGGGGGCACAGATACGCAGTATTTT. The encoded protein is CASSPGLAGGTDTQYF. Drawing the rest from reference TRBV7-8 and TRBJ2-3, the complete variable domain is GAGVSQSPRYKVAKRGQDVALRCDPISGHVSLFWYQQALGQGPEFLTYFQNEAQLDKSGLPSDRFFAERPEGSVSTLKIQRTQQEDSAVYLCASSPGLAGGTDTQYFGPGTRLTVL.

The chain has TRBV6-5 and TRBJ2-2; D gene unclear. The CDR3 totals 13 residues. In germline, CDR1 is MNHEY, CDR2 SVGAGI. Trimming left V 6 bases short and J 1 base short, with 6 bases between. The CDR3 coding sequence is TGTGCCAGCAGAGACTGGAACACCGGGGAGCTGTTTTTT. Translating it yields CASRDWNTGELFF.

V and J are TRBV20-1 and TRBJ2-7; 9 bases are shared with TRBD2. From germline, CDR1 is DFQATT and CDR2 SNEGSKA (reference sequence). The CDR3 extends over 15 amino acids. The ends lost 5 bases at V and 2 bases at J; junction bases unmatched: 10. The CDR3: CSAGPAGGHTYEQYF. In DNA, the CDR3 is TGCAGTGCTGGACCAGCGGGAGGACACACCTACGAGCAGTACTTC.

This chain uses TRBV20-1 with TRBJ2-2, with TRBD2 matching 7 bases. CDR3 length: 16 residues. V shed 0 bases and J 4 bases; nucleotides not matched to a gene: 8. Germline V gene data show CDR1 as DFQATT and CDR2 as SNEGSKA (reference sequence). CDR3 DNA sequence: TGCAGTGCTAGAGATAGCAAGCGGGGAGTCACCGGGGAGCTGTTTTTT. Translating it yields CSARDSKRGVTGELFF.

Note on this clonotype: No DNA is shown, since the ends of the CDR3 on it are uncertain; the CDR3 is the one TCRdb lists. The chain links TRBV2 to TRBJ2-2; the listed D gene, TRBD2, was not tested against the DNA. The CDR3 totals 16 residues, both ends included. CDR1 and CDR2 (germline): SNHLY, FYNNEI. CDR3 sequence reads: CASSDIVAGGSGELFF.

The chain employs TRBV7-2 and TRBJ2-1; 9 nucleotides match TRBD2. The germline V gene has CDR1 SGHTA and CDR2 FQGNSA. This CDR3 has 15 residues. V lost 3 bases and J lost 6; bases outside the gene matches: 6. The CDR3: CASSFSSGNSNEQFF. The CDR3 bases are TGTGCCAGCAGCTTTTCTAGCGGGAACTCCAATGAGCAGTTCTTC.

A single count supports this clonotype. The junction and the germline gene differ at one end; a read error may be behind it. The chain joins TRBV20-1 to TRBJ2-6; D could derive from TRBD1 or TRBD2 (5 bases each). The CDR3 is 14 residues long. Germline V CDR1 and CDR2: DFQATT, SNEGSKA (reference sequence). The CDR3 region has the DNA TGCAGTGCGAGAGGGGTCGTCGGGGCCAACGTCCTGACTTTC. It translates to CSARGVVGANVLTF.

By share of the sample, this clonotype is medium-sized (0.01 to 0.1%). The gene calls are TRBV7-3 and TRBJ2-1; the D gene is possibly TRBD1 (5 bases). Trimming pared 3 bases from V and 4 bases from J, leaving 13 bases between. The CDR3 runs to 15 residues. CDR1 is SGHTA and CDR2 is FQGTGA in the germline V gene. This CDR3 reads CASSFSRDSYNEQFF. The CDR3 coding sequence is TGTGCCAGCAGCTTTAGCAGGGATTCGTACAATGAGCAGTTCTTC.

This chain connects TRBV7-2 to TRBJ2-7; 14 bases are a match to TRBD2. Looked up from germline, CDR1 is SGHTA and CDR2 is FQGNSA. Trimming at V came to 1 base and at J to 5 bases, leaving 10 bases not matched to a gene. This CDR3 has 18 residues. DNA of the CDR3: TGTGCCAGCAGCTTAGTTGCGCCGGGACTAGCGGGGGCCCACGAGCAGTACTTC. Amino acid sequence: CASSLVAPGLAGAHEQYF.

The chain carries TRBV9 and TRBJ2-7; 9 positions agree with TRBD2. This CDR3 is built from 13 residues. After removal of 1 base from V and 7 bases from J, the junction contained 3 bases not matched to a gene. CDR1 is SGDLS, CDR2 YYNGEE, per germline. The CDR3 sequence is CASSVLAGKEQYF. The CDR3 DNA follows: TGTGCCAGCAGCGTACTAGCGGGAAAGGAGCAGTACTTC.

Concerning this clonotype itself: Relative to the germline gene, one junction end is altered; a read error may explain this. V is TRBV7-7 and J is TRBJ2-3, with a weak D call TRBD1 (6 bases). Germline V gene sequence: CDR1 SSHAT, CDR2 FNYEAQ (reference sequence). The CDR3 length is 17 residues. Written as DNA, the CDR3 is TGTGCTAGCAGCTTAGGGACGGACAGACAGGACGCAGATACGCAGTATTTT. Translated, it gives CASSLGTDRQDADTQYF.

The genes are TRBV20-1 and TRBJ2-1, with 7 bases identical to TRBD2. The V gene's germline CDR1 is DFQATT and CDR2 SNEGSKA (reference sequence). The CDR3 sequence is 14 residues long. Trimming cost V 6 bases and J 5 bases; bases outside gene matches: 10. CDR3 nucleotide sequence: TGCAGTGCCAAGGTGCCGGGACTAAACAATGAGCAGTTCTTC. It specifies CSAKVPGLNNEQFF.

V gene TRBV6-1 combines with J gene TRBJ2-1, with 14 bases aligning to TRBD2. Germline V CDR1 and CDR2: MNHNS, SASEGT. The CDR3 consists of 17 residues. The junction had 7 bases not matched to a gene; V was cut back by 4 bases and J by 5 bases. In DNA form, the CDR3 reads TGTGCCAGCAGTGCCTCCGGGACTAGCGGGAGAGACAATGAGCAGTTCTTC. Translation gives CASSASGTSGRDNEQFF.

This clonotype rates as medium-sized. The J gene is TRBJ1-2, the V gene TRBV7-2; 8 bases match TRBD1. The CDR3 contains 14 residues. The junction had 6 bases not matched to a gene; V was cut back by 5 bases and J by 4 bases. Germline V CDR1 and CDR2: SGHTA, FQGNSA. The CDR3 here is CASSAGQGGYGYTF. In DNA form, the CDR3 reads TGTGCCAGCAGCGCCGGACAGGGTGGCTATGGCTACACCTTC.

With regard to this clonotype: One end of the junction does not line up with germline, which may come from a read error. The CDR3 reads CASSTGTSGTEQSF. The CDR3 region has the DNA TGTGCCAGCAGCACTGGGACTAGCGGGACCGAGCAGTCCTTC. The V gene is TRBV9, the J gene TRBJ2-7; 13 bases line up with TRBD2. Germline V gives CDR1 SGDLS, CDR2 YYNGEE. The CDR3 covers 14 residues.

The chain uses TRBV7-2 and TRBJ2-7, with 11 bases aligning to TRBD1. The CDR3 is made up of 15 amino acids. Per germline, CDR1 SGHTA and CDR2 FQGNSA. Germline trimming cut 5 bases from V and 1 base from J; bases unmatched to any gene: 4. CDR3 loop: CASSPGTGGSYEQYF. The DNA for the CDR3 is TGTGCCAGCAGCCCCGGGACAGGGGGTTCCTACGAGCAGTACTTC.

CDR3 nucleotides: TGTGCCAGCAGCGTAGTGGGCAGGGAGGGATCACCCCTCCACTTT. Encoded protein: CASSVVGREGSPLHF. This chain uses TRBV9 with TRBJ1-6; perhaps TRBD1 as D (5 bases). Germline V gives CDR1 SGDLS, CDR2 YYNGEE. The CDR3 is 15 amino acids. V was clipped by 0 bases and J by 10 bases, with 14 bases between them.

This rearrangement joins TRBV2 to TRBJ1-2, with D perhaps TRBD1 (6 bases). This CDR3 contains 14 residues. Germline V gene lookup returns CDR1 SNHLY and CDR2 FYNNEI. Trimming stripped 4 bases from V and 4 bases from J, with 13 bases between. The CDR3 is CASSGYQGSYGYTF. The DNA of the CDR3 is TGTGCCAGCAGTGGGTATCAGGGGTCCTATGGCTACACCTTC.

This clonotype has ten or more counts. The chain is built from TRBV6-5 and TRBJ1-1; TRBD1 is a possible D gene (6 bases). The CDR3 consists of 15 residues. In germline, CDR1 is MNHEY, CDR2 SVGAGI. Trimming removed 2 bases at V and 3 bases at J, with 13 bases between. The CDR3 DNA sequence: TGTGCCAGCAGTTACCTTTACAGGGAAGACACTGAAGCTTTCTTT. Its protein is CASSYLYREDTEAFF.

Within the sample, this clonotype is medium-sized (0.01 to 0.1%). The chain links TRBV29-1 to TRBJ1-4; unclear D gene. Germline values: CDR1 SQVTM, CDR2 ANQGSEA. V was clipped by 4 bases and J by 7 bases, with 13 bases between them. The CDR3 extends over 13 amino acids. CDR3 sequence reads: CSVAGGVGEKLFF. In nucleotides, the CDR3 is TGCAGCGTTGCGGGTGGGGTGGGTGAAAAACTGTTTTTT. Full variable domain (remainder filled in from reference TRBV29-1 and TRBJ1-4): SAVISQKPSRDICQRGTSLTIQCQVDSQVTMMFWYRQQPGQSLTLIATANQGSEATYESGFVIDKFPISRPNLTFSTLTVSNMSPEDSSIYLCSVAGGVGEKLFFGSGTQLSVL.

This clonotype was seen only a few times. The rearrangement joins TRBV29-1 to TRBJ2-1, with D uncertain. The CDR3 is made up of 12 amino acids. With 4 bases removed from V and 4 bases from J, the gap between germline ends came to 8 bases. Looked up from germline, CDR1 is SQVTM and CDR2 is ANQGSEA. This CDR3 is CSVGIGYNEQFF. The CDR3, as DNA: TGCAGCGTTGGAATAGGGTACAATGAGCAGTTCTTC.